The 9 T cell receptor beta chains presented below share a single source sample, sequenced in a study of blood T cell repertoires in COVID-19 (dated by TCRdb to about 2020). The method was the immunoSEQ multiplex PCR assay. Held by TCRdb, this immuneACCESS table contains in-frame sequences only and omits some clones. Under half of the omission traces to an unresolved V gene where checked; the cause of the rest is unknown. The sample data list over 50,000 clones, and around 82% of these were observed just once. The ten biggest clones cover around 16% of the sample. Material: peripheral blood. The receptors come from a man between 60 and 70 years old with COVID-19, enrolled during active disease.

The chain employs TRBV28 and TRBJ1-4; tentatively, D is TRBD1 (5 bases). CDR1 is MDHEN and CDR2 is SYDVKM in the germline V gene. The CDR3 loop spans 12 amino acids. Trimming took 10 bases from V and 7 from J, leaving 13 bases between them. CDR3 amino acids: CAIWGTGEKLFF. CDR3 bases: TGTGCCATCTGGGGAACAGGTGAAAAACTGTTTTTT.

This sequence joins TRBV5-4 and TRBJ2-7; D is unclear. V dropped 4 bases and J dropped 0 bases, with 5 bases sitting between them. Germline assignment: CDR1 SGHNT and CDR2 YYREEE (reference sequence). The CDR3 has 12 residues. The CDR3: CASSLSSYEQYF. For the CDR3, the DNA is TGTGCCAGCAGCCTAAGCTCCTACGAGCAGTACTTC.

V gene TRBV12-3 or TRBV12-4 combines with J gene TRBJ1-1, with D possibly matching TRBD1 (5 bases). CDR3 size: 13 residues. Between the trimmed V and J ends, which lost 3 bases and 5 bases, there was a span of 10 bases. CDR3 sequence reads: CASSFWGETEAFF. CDR3 DNA: TGTGCCAGCAGTTTCTGGGGCGAGACTGAAGCTTTCTTT.

This chain uses TRBV6-2 or TRBV6-3 with TRBJ1-1; D unresolved. V was pared by 3 bases and J by 5 bases, with 10 bases between. Germline-derived CDR1 and CDR2 are MNHEY and SVGEGT. CDR3 length: 13 residues. The CDR3 bases are TGTGCCAGCAGTTATTTCTCGGGGACTGAAGCTTTCTTT. This gives the protein CASSYFSGTEAFF.

The chain uses TRBV5-1 and TRBJ2-5; 15 bases line up with TRBD2. The V gene's germline CDR1 is SGHRS and CDR2 YFSETQ. CDR3 size: 15 residues. With V trimmed by 9 bases and J by 4 bases, 7 bases remained unmatched. The CDR3 region is CATGLAGGLGETQYF. The CDR3 DNA reads TGCGCCACCGGACTAGCGGGGGGGTTGGGAGAGACCCAGTACTTC.

The CDR3 sequence: CASSLEGRGNKDEQFF. The CDR3 coding sequence is TGCGCCAGCAGCTTGGAGGGCAGGGGGAACAAGGATGAGCAGTTCTTC. This chain joins TRBV5-1 and TRBJ2-1; 7 nucleotides align to TRBD1. This CDR3 is 16 amino acids long. V dropped 0 bases and J dropped 8; count of bases not matched to a gene: 11. In germline, CDR1 is SGHRS, CDR2 YFSETQ. Using reference TRBV5-1 and TRBJ2-1 for the parts outside the CDR3, the full variable domain is KAGVTQTPRYLIKTRGQQVTLSCSPISGHRSVSWYQQTPGQGLQFLFEYFSETQRNKGNFPGRFSGRQFSNSRSEMNVSTLELGDSALYLCASSLEGRGNKDEQFFGPGTRLTVL.

The J gene is TRBJ1-5, the V gene TRBV19; no reliable D call. This CDR3 spans 15 amino acids. Trimming took 6 bases from V and 5 from J, leaving 17 bases between them. Germline lookup yields CDR1 LNHDA and CDR2 SQIVND (reference sequence). CDR3 amino acids: CASSPPGRRDQPQHF. In DNA form, the CDR3 reads TGTGCCAGTAGCCCCCCCGGCAGGCGGGATCAGCCCCAGCATTTT.

The chain joins TRBV3-1 (or the pseudogene TRBV3-2) to TRBJ2-5; the D is unclear. V dropped 1 base and J dropped 7 bases, with 13 bases sitting between them. Germline V CDR1 and CDR2: LGHDT, YNNKEL (reference sequence). CDR3 length: 14 amino acids. The chain's CDR3 is CASSQAHVPGTQYF. DNA of the CDR3: TGTGCCAGCAGCCAAGCACACGTCCCGGGGACCCAGTACTTC.

The chain carries TRBV5-1 and TRBJ1-3; 7 nucleotides line up with TRBD1. Germline V gene lookup returns CDR1 SGHRS and CDR2 YFSETQ. Trimming removed 4 bases from V and 0 bases from J; junction bases left unmatched: 7. The CDR3 has 16 amino acids. As DNA, the CDR3 is TGCGCCAGCAGCAGGGACAGCCAGAGCTCTGGAAACACCATATATTTT. This gives the protein CASSRDSQSSGNTIYF.